One T cell receptor (beta chain) is described in this entry. This specimen belongs to a study of shared clonotypes between healthy human individuals. V was pared by 0 bases and J by 0 bases, with 9 bases between. CDR3 length equals 16 residues. Germline CDR1 SGHTS, CDR2 YDEGEE. Repertoires were generated with immunoSEQ multiplex PCR, while TCRdb's copy carries only in-frame clones and drops some. The sample comprises about 2.3 million clones, 85% to 95% of which are singletons, and around 0.38% rests with the top ten. J is TRBJ2-2 and V is TRBV5-8, with no clear D. This sequence originates from a man younger than 35 in good health. Some clones in this sample may be carry-over from other donors' samples. Sequencing was carried out using naive CD4+ T cells from PBMCs. The subset: CD45RA+ positively selected. The CDR3 loop reads CASSLGTVANTGELFF. The CDR3 region has the DNA TGTGCCAGCAGCTTGGGAACGGTAGCGAACACCGGGGAGCTGTTTTTT.